The 25 T cell receptor beta chains in this list originate from one sample, sequenced in a study of glioma-infiltrating T cells. The iRepertoire nested amplicon-rescue multiplex PCR amplified TCR alpha and beta CDR3s from RNA. From the multiplex PCR reads, TCRdb called clonotypes with MiXCR, one entry per CDR3 protein. The data show 100,000 to 150,000 distinct CDR3 sequences, about 25% seen once. The material sequenced was glioma tissue, nonneoplastic brain tissue, or PBMCs (not recorded which). The receptors come from a human donor with low-grade glioma or glioblastoma, undergoing nonglioma brain surgery, or in good health (not recorded which).

The chain combines TRBV19 with TRBJ2-1; 8 nucleotides agree with TRBD2. In germline, CDR1 is LNHDA, CDR2 SQIVND (reference sequence). V dropped 5 bases and J dropped 4; count of bases not matched to a gene: 7. CDR3 length: 15 amino acids. The CDR3 DNA sequence: TGTGCCAGTAGTCTCCCTAGCGGGCTTTACAATGAGCAGTTCTTC. This codes for CASSLPSGLYNEQFF.

The chain has TRBV27 and TRBJ2-5; D may match TRBD1 or TRBD2 (5 bases each). There are 15 residues in the CDR3. From germline, CDR1 is MNHEY and CDR2 SMNVEV (reference sequence). Trimming took 5 bases from V and 5 from J, leaving 18 bases between them. CDR3 sequence (DNA): TGTGCCAGCAGTGAAGGGGCCGCCCGGAGGGAGACCCAGTACTTC. Amino acid sequence: CASSEGAARRETQYF.

There are many counts of this clonotype. The chain links TRBV19 to TRBJ1-4; D might be TRBD1 (5 bases). Trimming took off 5 bases at V and 3 bases at J, with 13 bases between the two ends. The CDR3 is 15 residues long. Germline V lookup: CDR1 LNHDA, CDR2 SQIVND (reference sequence). CDR3 sequence reads: CASSPEGMANEKLFF. The CDR3 nucleotides read TGTGCCAGTAGTCCAGAGGGGATGGCTAATGAAAAACTGTTTTTT.

This chain joins TRBV20-1 and TRBJ1-5; the D gene is possibly TRBD1 (5 bases). The CDR3 loop spans 13 amino acids. Germline lookup yields CDR1 DFQATT and CDR2 SNEGSKA (reference sequence). Deletions cut 8 bases from V and 6 bases from J, with 17 bases between. This chain's CDR3 is CSPERQGSQPQHF. CDR3 DNA: TGCAGTCCCGAGAGGCAGGGCAGTCAGCCCCAGCATTTT.

Ten or more counts support this clonotype. This sequence joins TRBV27 and TRBJ2-1; D remains ambiguous. Trimming shortened V by 6 bases and J by 8 bases, and 8 bases separated the two germline ends. The CDR3 is 11 residues long. In germline, CDR1 is MNHEY, CDR2 SMNVEV (reference sequence). This CDR3 is CASSKFDEQFF. The CDR3 region has the DNA TGTGCCAGCAGCAAGTTCGATGAGCAGTTCTTC.

This clonotype was observed many times. The chain combines TRBV7-9 with TRBJ1-1; D unclear. This CDR3 region has 11 residues. Trimming took 1 base from V and 11 from J, leaving 8 bases between them. Germline loops: CDR1 SEHNR, CDR2 FQNEAQ (reference sequence). CDR3 in amino acids: CASSLDRYAFF. The CDR3 DNA reads as TGTGCCAGCAGCTTAGACCGGTATGCTTTCTTT.

The J gene is TRBJ2-3, the V gene TRBV7-2, with no clear D. The germline V and J ends were trimmed by 3 bases and 2 bases, with 9 bases remaining between them. In germline, CDR1 is SGHTA, CDR2 FQGNSA. The CDR3 contains 14 residues. The CDR3 DNA is TGTGCCAGCAGCTTTGGTGGGCTCACAGATACGCAGTATTTT. Translating gives CASSFGGLTDTQYF.

This clonotype was seen repeatedly, ten times or more. This sequence may be a read error, since a much larger clone differs from it by one base. The V call is TRBV27, the J call TRBJ1-5; weak D call: TRBD1 (6 bases). This CDR3 comprises 12 residues. Trimming left V 5 bases short and J 7 bases short, with 9 bases between. Per germline, CDR1 MNHEY and CDR2 SMNVEV (reference sequence). The DNA for the CDR3 is TGTGCCAGCAGTCCCCAGGGGCAGCCCCAGCATTTT. Translating gives CASSPQGQPQHF.

The genes are TRBV12-3 or TRBV12-4 and TRBJ1-1; D may be TRBD1 (5 bases). Deletions cut 3 bases from V and 3 bases from J, with 11 bases between. The CDR3 extends over 14 amino acids. The CDR3 reads CASSLHSRDTEAFF. DNA of the CDR3: TGTGCCAGCAGTTTGCACAGCAGGGACACTGAAGCTTTCTTT.

This clonotype came up many times. This rearrangement joins TRBV6-1 to TRBJ1-5; 7 bases are a match to TRBD1. V shed 5 bases, J shed 1 base, and the junction held 11 bases outside the gene matches. Germline-derived CDR1 and CDR2 are MNHNS and SASEGT. The CDR3 contains 17 residues. In DNA form, the CDR3 reads TGTGCCAGCAGTTCCCTACAGGGGCAAGGGAGCAATCAGCCCCAGCATTTT. Translation gives CASSSLQGQGSNQPQHF.

V and J are TRBV12-3 or TRBV12-4 and TRBJ1-5; D is ambiguous. This CDR3 is 14 amino acids long. V lost 5 bases to trimming and J lost 5 bases, with 13 bases between them. The CDR3 DNA follows: TGTGCCAGCAGTAAAGCCTCATTGTATCAGCCCCAGCATTTT. Translation: CASSKASLYQPQHF.

On this clonotype itself: An end of the junction differs from the germline gene, which may be a read error. The V gene is TRBV11-2, the J gene TRBJ2-2; unclear D gene. This CDR3 region has 14 residues. Per germline, CDR1 SGHAT and CDR2 FQNNGV. This CDR3 is CASRLERGTGELFF. Written as DNA, the CDR3 is TGTGCCAGCAGATTAGAGCGAGGCACCGGGGAGCTGTTTTTT.

V gene TRBV20-1 combines with J gene TRBJ2-3; 7 nucleotides align to TRBD1. J lost 2 bases, V lost 2 bases, and 7 bases had no gene match. The germline V gene has CDR1 DFQATT and CDR2 SNEGSKA (reference sequence). CDR3 length: 15 amino acids. In DNA, the CDR3 is TGCAGTGCTAGAAAGCCGACAGGGACCACAGATACGCAGTATTTT. Protein: CSARKPTGTTDTQYF.

This clonotype was counted at least ten times. The CDR3 region has the DNA TGTGCCAGCACTCGACTAGCGGGGTTCAACAATGAGCAGTTCTTC. Its protein is CASTRLAGFNNEQFF. This chain links TRBV6-1 with TRBJ2-1; 11 positions match TRBD2. The CDR3 runs 15 residues. Trimming at V came to 7 bases and at J to 5 bases, leaving 7 bases not matched to a gene. From germline, CDR1 is MNHNS and CDR2 SASEGT.

This sequence joins TRBV5-1 and TRBJ1-1, with 7 nucleotides matching TRBD1. From germline, CDR1 is SGHRS and CDR2 YFSETQ. V was pared by 0 bases and J by 10 bases, with 3 bases of the junction left unmatched. This CDR3 has 12 amino acids. The CDR3 coding sequence is TGCGCCAGCAGCTTGGACAGGGGTGCAGCTTTCTTT. Protein: CASSLDRGAAFF. The full variable domain, completed using reference TRBV5-1 and TRBJ1-1, is KAGVTQTPRYLIKTRGQQVTLSCSPISGHRSVSWYQQTPGQGLQFLFEYFSETQRNKGNFPGRFSGRQFSNSRSEMNVSTLELGDSALYLCASSLDRGAAFFGQGTRLTVV.

This clonotype occurred many times. J is TRBJ2-1 and V is TRBV6-1; TRBD1 matches 9 bases. This CDR3 is 17 amino acids long. With 5 bases clipped from V and 6 bases from J, the junction kept 14 bases outside the gene matches. Germline-derived CDR1 and CDR2 are MNHNS and SASEGT. CDR3 residues: CASSLGHRDRVGNEQFF. In DNA, the CDR3 is TGTGCCAGCAGTTTAGGTCACCGGGACAGGGTTGGCAATGAGCAGTTCTTC.

This clonotype turned up a few times. V and J are TRBV25-1 and TRBJ1-2, with unresolved D. V was pared by 2 bases and J by 3 bases, with 13 bases between. The CDR3 runs 15 residues. The germline V gene encodes CDR1 MGHDK and CDR2 SYGVNS. DNA of the CDR3: TGTGCCAGCAGTGAACCGGGCTCTCGGGACTATGGCTACACCTTC. Amino acid sequence: CASSEPGSRDYGYTF.

V is TRBV12-3 or TRBV12-4 and J is TRBJ1-6, with a tentative D call TRBD1 (5 bases). V was trimmed by 4 bases and J by 7 bases, leaving 11 bases between them. The CDR3 has 14 residues. The CDR3 coding sequence is TGTGCCAGCAGTTCGGACACCGGGAATTCACCCCTCCACTTT. Its protein product is CASSSDTGNSPLHF.

V is TRBV7-2 and J is TRBJ1-6; no clear D. V dropped 5 bases and J dropped 9 bases, with 17 bases sitting between them. CDR3 length: 15 residues. CDR1 and CDR2 (germline): SGHTA, FQGNSA. The CDR3 reads CASSGLTSGFSPLHF. CDR3 DNA sequence: TGTGCCAGCAGCGGATTGACAAGCGGTTTTTCACCCCTCCACTTT.

Regarding this clonotype: This may stem from a read error, because a much larger clone lies one nucleotide away. This chain joins TRBV28 and TRBJ2-3; the D is unclear. Germline CDR1 is MDHEN and CDR2 is SYDVKM. The CDR3 length is 12 residues. The DNA for the CDR3 is TGTGCCAGCAGCCCCCAGTCAGATGCGCAGTATTTT. It yields the protein CASSPQSDAQYF.

In its sample, this clonotype was seen a few times. This chain links TRBV11-2 with TRBJ2-7; D unclear. CDR1 SGHAT and CDR2 FQNNGV come from the germline V gene. V lost 3 bases to trimming and J lost 8 bases, with 17 bases between them. This CDR3 spans 14 amino acids. The CDR3 DNA follows: TGTGCCAGCAGCTTGGCCGGGCCTACTACGAAGCAGTACGTC. Translated: CASSLAGPTTKQYV.

The rearrangement links TRBV14 to TRBJ1-1, with D possibly matching TRBD1 (6 bases). The CDR3 runs 13 residues. Trimming removed 8 bases from V and 0 bases from J, with 10 bases in between. Germline V gene data show CDR1 as SGHDN and CDR2 as FVKESK. CDR3 bases: TGTGCCAGCGCCACAGGGATGAACACTGAAGCTTTCTTT. Protein sequence: CASATGMNTEAFF.

The table lists this clonotype with a few counts. The chain uses TRBV20-1 and TRBJ2-2; no clear D gene. V lost 2 bases and J 6 bases, leaving 7 bases between the germline ends. The length of the CDR3 is 12 residues. Germline V gene data show CDR1 as DFQATT and CDR2 as SNEGSKA (reference sequence). The CDR3 sequence is CSARQVPGELFF. The CDR3 bases are TGCAGTGCTAGACAGGTCCCCGGGGAGCTGTTTTTT.

V gene TRBV5-1 combines with J gene TRBJ2-1; TRBD1 matches 8 bases. The germline V gene has CDR1 SGHRS and CDR2 YFSETQ. Trimming took 4 bases from V and 6 from J; bases not matched to a gene: 3. The CDR3 consists of 13 residues. The CDR3: CASSPTGANEQFF. The CDR3 DNA sequence: TGCGCCAGCAGCCCGACAGGGGCCAATGAGCAGTTCTTC.

There are a few counts of this clonotype. The chain uses TRBV5-1 and TRBJ2-5, with TRBD2 matching over 9 bases. V was clipped by 4 bases and J by 5 bases; unmatched bases: 12. This CDR3 is 16 amino acids long. Germline V gene sequence: CDR1 SGHRS, CDR2 YFSETQ. The CDR3 sequence is CASSPEGGGVGETQYF. CDR3 DNA: TGCGCCAGCAGCCCGGAAGGCGGGGGGGTCGGGGAGACCCAGTACTTC.